Listed below are T cell receptor beta chains from one sample, sequenced in a study of cytomegalovirus exposure and HLA in healthy donors. Clones were sequenced by immunoSEQ multiplex PCR, and TCRdb holds only the in-frame ones, with some missing. The sample has about 190,000 clones; 75% to 90% are singletons. The sample consisted of PBMCs. These receptor sequences come from a boy younger than 10 in good health and CMV-seronegative. The CDR3 runs from the conserved cysteine through the conserved F or W. A D gene is named only where the DNA matches it firmly. Size is omitted from some rows. Given values are once, few, many or a class for expanded clones.

J gene: TRBJ1-5
V gene: TRBV6-5
D gene: TRBD1
clone size: .
CDR3 protein: CASSRTGGGQPQHF
CDR3 DNA: TGTGCCAGCAGTAGGACAGGGGGCGGCCAGCCCCAGCATTTT

J gene: TRBJ1-5
V gene: TRBV19
D gene: TRBD1
clone size: .
CDR3 protein: CASSIDRAWNQPQHF
CDR3 DNA: TGTGCCAGTAGTATTGACAGGGCCTGGAATCAGCCCCAGCATTTT

J gene: TRBJ2-5
V gene: TRBV11-2
D gene: TRBD2
clone size: .
CDR3 protein: CASSSPSGGAQETQYF
CDR3 DNA: TGTGCCAGCAGCTCCCCTAGCGGGGGGGCCCAAGAGACCCAGTACTTC

J gene: TRBJ1-5
V gene: TRBV7-2
D gene: TRBD1
clone size: .
CDR3 protein: CASSLTTTGRNQPQHF
CDR3 DNA: TGTGCCAGCAGCTTAACCACGACAGGGCGTAATCAGCCCCAGCATTTT

J gene: TRBJ1-4
V gene: TRBV7-9
D gene: .
clone size: few
CDR3 protein: CASSLAREEKLFF
CDR3 DNA: TGTGCCAGCAGCTTAGCGAGGGAAGAAAAACTGTTTTTT

J gene: TRBJ1-1
V gene: TRBV7-7
D gene: .
clone size: .
CDR3 protein: CASSFWISLVNTEAFF
CDR3 DNA: TGTGCCAGCAGCTTCTGGATCTCACTAGTGAACACTGAAGCTTTCTTT

J gene: TRBJ1-2
V gene: TRBV5-6
D gene: TRBD1
clone size: .
CDR3 protein: CASSPVVGGHYGYTF
CDR3 DNA: TGTGCCAGCAGCCCAGTCGTAGGGGGCCACTATGGCTACACCTTC

J gene: TRBJ1-5
V gene: TRBV19
D gene: .
clone size: .
CDR3 protein: CASSIDTGTQPQHF
CDR3 DNA: TGTGCCAGTAGTATAGATACGGGAACTCAGCCCCAGCATTTT

J gene: TRBJ2-1
V gene: TRBV7-9
D gene: TRBD1
clone size: .
CDR3 protein: CSSLTGGQFF
CDR3 DNA: TGTTCCAGCCTAACAGGGGGGCAGTTCTTC

J gene: TRBJ2-5
V gene: TRBV7-9
D gene: .
clone size: .
CDR3 protein: CSSSNQGATQYF
CDR3 DNA: TGTTCCAGCAGCAACCAGGGTGCGACCCAGTACTTC

J gene: TRBJ1-4
V gene: TRBV27
D gene: TRBD1
clone size: .
CDR3 protein: CASSLYGTGDGREKLFF
CDR3 DNA: TGTGCCAGCAGTTTATATGGGACAGGGGATGGTCGGGAAAAACTGTTTTTT

J gene: TRBJ1-4
V gene: TRBV4-3
D gene: TRBD1
clone size: .
CDR3 protein: CASSQGGQAPEKLFF
CDR3 DNA: TGCGCCAGCAGCCAAGGGGGACAGGCTCCCGAAAAACTGTTTTTT

J gene: TRBJ2-1
V gene: TRBV4-1
D gene: .
clone size: .
CDR3 protein: CASRYGNFKDGEQFF
CDR3 DNA: TGCGCCAGCAGGTACGGGAATTTCAAGGACGGTGAGCAGTTCTTC

J gene: TRBJ2-4
V gene: TRBV29-1
D gene: .
clone size: once
CDR3 protein: CSVETDKDIQYF
CDR3 DNA: TGCAGCGTTGAAACAGACAAGGACATTCAGTACTTC

J gene: TRBJ2-1
V gene: TRBV27
D gene: .
clone size: .
CDR3 protein: CASSSTNEQFF
CDR3 DNA: TGTGCCAGCAGTTCGACTAATGAGCAGTTCTTC

J gene: TRBJ2-4
V gene: TRBV4-3
D gene: TRBD2
clone size: .
CDR3 protein: CASSPHRGGVAKNIQYF
CDR3 DNA: TGCGCCAGCAGCCCCCACCGGGGGGGCGTAGCCAAAAACATTCAGTACTTC

J gene: TRBJ2-5
V gene: TRBV19
D gene: .
clone size: few
CDR3 protein: CASSVRVGGETQYF
CDR3 DNA: TGTGCCAGTAGTGTCCGGGTTGGGGGGGAGACCCAGTACTTC

J gene: TRBJ2-3
V gene: TRBV6-5
D gene: TRBD2
clone size: .
CDR3 protein: CASSSRLAGTDTQYF
CDR3 DNA: TGTGCCAGCAGTTCGCGACTAGCGGGGACAGATACGCAGTATTTT

J gene: TRBJ1-2
V gene: TRBV9
D gene: TRBD1
clone size: .
CDR3 protein: CASSVGWTGGVYGYTF
CDR3 DNA: TGTGCCAGCAGCGTAGGGTGGACAGGGGGCGTCTATGGCTACACCTTC

J gene: TRBJ2-7
V gene: TRBV5-5
D gene: TRBD2
clone size: .
CDR3 protein: CASSFRLAGDYEQYF
CDR3 DNA: TGTGCCAGCAGCTTCCGACTAGCGGGAGACTACGAGCAGTACTTC

J gene: TRBJ1-2
V gene: TRBV5-4
D gene: .
clone size: .
CDR3 protein: CASSLRGGNYGYTF
CDR3 DNA: TGTGCCAGCAGCCTGAGGGGGGGTAACTATGGCTACACCTTC

J gene: TRBJ2-1
V gene: TRBV29-1
D gene: .
clone size: .
CDR3 protein: CSVEGGLYNEQFF
CDR3 DNA: TGCAGCGTGGAGGGGGGGCTATACAATGAGCAGTTCTTC

J gene: TRBJ1-2
V gene: TRBV6-1
D gene: .
clone size: .
CDR3 protein: CASSPWAARYYGYTF
CDR3 DNA: TGTGCCAGCAGTCCCTGGGCAGCAAGATACTATGGCTACACCTTC

J gene: TRBJ1-1
V gene: TRBV7-2
D gene: TRBD1
clone size: once
CDR3 protein: CASSLMSGGAKTEAFF
CDR3 DNA: TGTGCCAGCAGCTTAATGTCAGGGGGCGCAAAAACTGAAGCTTTCTTT

J gene: TRBJ2-5
V gene: TRBV10-1
D gene: .
clone size: .
CDR3 protein: CASRGKRATQETQYF
CDR3 DNA: TGCGCCAGCCGGGGGAAGAGAGCCACGCAAGAGACCCAGTACTTC

J gene: TRBJ2-1
V gene: TRBV9
D gene: .
clone size: once
CDR3 protein: CASSPYRDSGYNEQFF
CDR3 DNA: TGTGCCAGCAGCCCCTACCGGGACTCGGGATACAATGAGCAGTTCTTC

J gene: TRBJ1-6
V gene: TRBV2
D gene: TRBD1
clone size: .
CDR3 protein: CASRYGQGRYNSPLHF
CDR3 DNA: TGTGCCAGCAGATATGGACAGGGACGATATAATTCACCCCTCCACTTT

J gene: TRBJ1-2
V gene: TRBV6-1
D gene: .
clone size: .
CDR3 protein: CASSERMEGNYGYTF
CDR3 DNA: TGTGCCAGCAGTGAAAGGATGGAGGGGAACTATGGCTACACCTTC

J gene: TRBJ1-3
V gene: TRBV9
D gene: .
clone size: .
CDR3 protein: CASSVDAVLGPGNTIYF
CDR3 DNA: TGTGCCAGCAGCGTAGATGCGGTGCTGGGTCCTGGAAACACCATATATTTT

J gene: TRBJ2-3
V gene: TRBV4-3
D gene: TRBD2
clone size: .
CDR3 protein: CASSPTGGADTQYF
CDR3 DNA: TGCGCCAGCAGCCCGACGGGGGGAGCAGATACGCAGTATTTT

J gene: TRBJ1-1
V gene: TRBV4-1
D gene: .
clone size: .
CDR3 protein: CASSRTTGMNTEAFF
CDR3 DNA: TGCGCCAGCAGCCGAACAACAGGGATGAACACTGAAGCTTTCTTT

J gene: TRBJ2-3
V gene: TRBV6-5
D gene: .
clone size: few
CDR3 protein: CASSLSGVRTDTQYF
CDR3 DNA: TGTGCCAGCAGCCTCAGCGGTGTCCGCACAGATACGCAGTATTTT

J gene: TRBJ2-2
V gene: TRBV12-5
D gene: .
clone size: .
CDR3 protein: CASGRGHTGELFF
CDR3 DNA: TGTGCTAGTGGGCGGGGGCACACCGGGGAGCTGTTTTTT

J gene: TRBJ2-3
V gene: TRBV15
D gene: .
clone size: .
CDR3 protein: CATSKVKARTDTQYF
CDR3 DNA: TGTGCCACCAGCAAGGTAAAAGCGCGCACAGATACGCAGTATTTT

J gene: TRBJ1-1
V gene: TRBV4-3
D gene: .
clone size: .
CDR3 protein: CASSQGLGRTNTEAFF
CDR3 DNA: TGCGCCAGCAGCCAAGGTTTGGGGCGGACGAACACTGAAGCTTTCTTT

J gene: TRBJ2-6
V gene: TRBV5-5
D gene: .
clone size: .
CDR3 protein: CASSLLVSGANVLTF
CDR3 DNA: TGTGCCAGCAGCTTATTAGTCTCTGGGGCCAACGTCCTGACTTTC

J gene: TRBJ1-1
V gene: TRBV29-1
D gene: .
clone size: once
CDR3 protein: CSASRSTEAFF
CDR3 DNA: TGCAGCGCGAGTCGGAGCACTGAAGCTTTCTTT

J gene: TRBJ2-3
V gene: TRBV9
D gene: TRBD2
clone size: .
CDR3 protein: CASSVRRGGPTDTQYF
CDR3 DNA: TGTGCCAGCAGCGTACGGCGGGGGGGCCCCACAGATACGCAGTATTTT

J gene: TRBJ1-6
V gene: TRBV6-6
D gene: .
clone size: .
CDR3 protein: CASGLSPLHF
CDR3 DNA: TGTGCCAGCGGCCTTTCACCCCTCCACTTT